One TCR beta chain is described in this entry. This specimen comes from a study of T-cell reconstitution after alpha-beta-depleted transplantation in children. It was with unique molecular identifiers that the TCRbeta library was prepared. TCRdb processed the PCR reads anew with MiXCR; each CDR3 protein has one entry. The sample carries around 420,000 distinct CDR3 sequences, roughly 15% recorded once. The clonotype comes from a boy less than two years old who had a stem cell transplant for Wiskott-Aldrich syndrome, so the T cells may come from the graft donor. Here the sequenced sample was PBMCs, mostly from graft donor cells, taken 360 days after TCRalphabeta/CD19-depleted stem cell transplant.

CDR3 DNA sequence: TGCAGTGCTAGAGTGGGGACCTACGAGCAGTACTTC. This codes for CSARVGTYEQYF. This chain links TRBV20-1 with TRBJ2-7; D is uncertain. The V end was cut by 1 base, the J end by 2 bases, with 6 bases between. Germline CDR1 reads DFQATT; CDR2 reads SNEGSKA (reference sequence). The CDR3 consists of 12 residues.